This is a list of T cell receptor beta chains from one sample in a study of radiotherapy plus CTLA-4 blockade in lung cancer. Method: immunoSEQ multiplex PCR; TCRdb's copy keeps in-frame clones and lacks some. There are about 51,000 clones in the sample; 70% to 80% occur only once, and 6.5% to 10% lies in the top ten. This sample comprised peripheral blood, obtained from a patient treated with radiotherapy plus ipilimumab. All receptors derive from a human donor with non-small cell lung cancer who had a complete response to radiotherapy plus ipilimumab. CDR3s include the opening cysteine and the closing phenylalanine or tryptophan. The D gene is left open where the match is weak. For some rows the clone size is stated as once, few or many, or as a class when expanded; others skip it.

clone_size	cdr3_length	v_call	d_call	j_call	cdr3_aa	cdr3_nt
.	14	TRBV7-6	TRBD1	TRBJ1-1	CASRSGQGGTEAFF	TGTGCCAGCAGGTCTGGACAGGGAGGCACTGAAGCTTTCTTT
.	15	TRBV9	TRBD1	TRBJ2-7	CASSVQTGNSYEQYF	TGTGCCAGCAGCGTCCAGACAGGGAATTCCTACGAGCAGTACTTC
.	15	TRBV7-2	.	TRBJ2-4	CASSLNGGGLDIQYF	TGTGCCAGCAGCTTAAATGGGGGGGGCTTGGACATTCAGTACTTC
.	15	TRBV18	.	TRBJ2-2	CASSPQGSNTGELFF	TGTGCCAGCTCACCGCAGGGGTCGAACACCGGGGAGCTGTTTTTT
once	15	TRBV28	.	TRBJ2-5	CASSLSGHRQETQYF	TGTGCCAGCAGTTTATCGGGACACCGTCAAGAGACCCAGTACTTC
.	11	TRBV28	TRBD1	TRBJ2-3	CASVRGNTQYF	TGTGCCAGCGTCAGGGGGAATACGCAGTATTTT
.	15	TRBV7-6	.	TRBJ2-3	CASSLERQGLDTQYF	TGTGCCAGCAGCTTAGAGCGACAGGGACTAGATACGCAGTATTTT
.	15	TRBV4-1	TRBD1	TRBJ1-2	CASSLDRGQYYGYTF	TGCGCCAGCAGCCTGGACAGGGGGCAGTACTATGGCTACACCTTC
.	16	TRBV12-5	.	TRBJ1-5	CASGLVQGGGNQPQHF	TGTGCTAGTGGTTTGGTACAAGGGGGGGGCAATCAGCCCCAGCATTTT
.	15	TRBV27	TRBD1	TRBJ1-2	CASSRLGTGLQGYTF	TGTGCCAGCAGTAGACTAGGGACAGGGCTACAAGGCTACACCTTC
.	15	TRBV7-2	TRBD1	TRBJ2-7	CASSLAGRGSYEQYF	TGTGCCAGCAGCCTCGCGGGCAGGGGGTCCTACGAGCAGTACTTC
.	12	TRBV6-5	.	TRBJ1-2	CASSSAAYGYTF	TGTGCCAGCAGCTCTGCAGCGTATGGCTACACCTTC
once	14	TRBV10-3	TRBD1	TRBJ1-1	CAISGPGQGIEAFF	TGTGCCATCAGTGGTCCGGGACAGGGGATAGAAGCTTTCTTT
.	15	TRBV7-8	.	TRBJ1-1	CASSLAPERGTEAFF	TGTGCCAGCAGCTTAGCGCCGGAACGAGGAACTGAAGCTTTCTTT
.	17	TRBV4-3	TRBD1	TRBJ1-4	CASSRRGTGVFGEKLFF	TGCGCCAGCAGCCGGAGGGGGACAGGGGTGTTTGGGGAAAAACTGTTTTTT
few	16	TRBV5-1	.	TRBJ1-4	CASSLAPGAVGEKLFF	TGCGCCAGCAGCTTGGCCCCAGGGGCGGTGGGTGAAAAACTGTTTTTT
.	13	TRBV7-2	.	TRBJ2-1	CASSSPVVNEQFF	TGTGCCAGCAGCTCTCCCGTTGTAAATGAGCAGTTCTTC
.	15	TRBV19	.	TRBJ1-5	CASTAVTDSNQPQHF	TGTGCCAGTACCGCGGTCACTGATAGCAATCAGCCCCAGCATTTT
.	15	TRBV30	TRBD1	TRBJ1-2	CAWSSKRTGTEGYTF	TGTGCCTGGAGTTCAAAAAGGACAGGGACTGAAGGCTACACCTTC
.	13	TRBV10-3	.	TRBJ1-6	CAITQANNSPLHF	TGTGCCATCACGCAGGCTAATAATTCACCCCTCCACTTT
.	13	TRBV19	.	TRBJ1-3	CASRIPAGNTIYF	TGTGCCAGTAGGATCCCGGCTGGAAACACCATATATTTT
.	17	TRBV11-3	.	TRBJ2-5	CASTYAAVVQGQETQYF	TGTGCCAGCACCTACGCGGCGGTGGTACAGGGTCAAGAGACCCAGTACTTC
.	17	TRBV29-1	TRBD2	TRBJ2-3	CSVGPGLAGGLTDTQYF	TGCAGCGTTGGTCCGGGACTAGCGGGAGGATTGACAGATACGCAGTATTTT
.	13	TRBV2	.	TRBJ2-5	CASSDNPGQSQYF	TGTGCCAGCAGTGATAACCCGGGACAATCCCAGTACTTC
once	16	TRBV6-5	.	TRBJ1-6	CASSYGAPVGNSPLHF	TGTGCCAGCAGTTACGGGGCACCAGTGGGAAATTCACCCCTCCACTTT
.	11	TRBV20-1	.	TRBJ2-5	CSADQKETQYF	TGCAGTGCTGATCAGAAGGAGACCCAGTACTTC
.	16	TRBV7-8	.	TRBJ1-5	CASSLAGTGSNQPQHF	TGTGCCAGCAGCTTAGCGGGCACAGGCAGCAATCAGCCCCAGCATTTT
.	15	TRBV7-9	TRBD1	TRBJ2-5	CASSQGTGGAETQYF	TGTGCCAGCAGCCAGGGGACAGGGGGCGCAGAGACCCAGTACTTC
.	14	TRBV5-1	TRBD1	TRBJ1-2	CASSLGQGTYGYTF	TGCGCCAGCAGCCTCGGACAGGGAACCTATGGCTACACCTTC
.	15	TRBV5-1	TRBD1	TRBJ2-3	CASSFDRGRTDTQYF	TGCGCCAGCAGCTTCGACAGGGGACGGACAGATACGCAGTATTTT